The rows below give T cell receptor beta chains drawn from one sample of a study of T cell responses to AZD1222 COVID-19 vaccine. TCRdb's copy holds only in-frame clones and misses some; the assay was immunoSEQ multiplex PCR. The table includes tens of thousands of clones, just over 85% detected once. Here the sequenced sample was peripheral blood, taken on day 0 of AZD1222 vaccination. The source is an adult in good health. Each CDR3 is given with its conserved first and last residue. The order of the fields is CDR3 DNA, CDR3 protein, V gene, D gene, clone size, J gene, CDR3 length. A D gene is named only where the DNA matches it firmly. Only some rows state a clone size, as once, few, many or a class for expanded clones.

TGTGCCAGCAGTTACAGACCGACTCTTAGCACAGATACGCAGTATTTT	CASSYRPTLSTDTQYF	TRBV6-5	.	.	TRBJ2-3	16
TGTGCCAGCAGTGAATCAGGGAAAGCGGAGGGCTACACCTTC	CASSESGKAEGYTF	TRBV2	.	.	TRBJ1-2	14
TGTGCCAGCAGCCTGGGGCGGGGGTCCTACAATGAGCAGTTCTTC	CASSLGRGSYNEQFF	TRBV13	TRBD2	.	TRBJ2-1	15
TGTGCCAGCAGTATCCGGACTAGCGGGAGGTCAAGCTCCTACAATGAGCAGTTCTTC	CASSIRTSGRSSSYNEQFF	TRBV2	TRBD2	.	TRBJ2-1	19
TGTGCCAGCAGTTCAACGGGACTAGCGGGAGAGACCCAGTACTTC	CASSSTGLAGETQYF	TRBV28	TRBD2	.	TRBJ2-5	15
TGTGCCAGCAGCCTAGGGACAGATACGCAGTATTTT	CASSLGTDTQYF	TRBV3-1/TRBV3-2	.	.	TRBJ2-3	12
TGTGCCAGCAGCACGGGGGTGAACACTGAAGCTTTCTTT	CASSTGVNTEAFF	TRBV12-3/TRBV12-4	.	.	TRBJ1-1	13
TGTGCCAGCAGAAAAGGTAGCGGGGTAACAGATACGCAGTATTTT	CASRKGSGVTDTQYF	TRBV11-2	TRBD2	.	TRBJ2-3	15
TGTGCCAGCAGCCTCGACAGGGGCAGGGGAGGCTACACCTTC	CASSLDRGRGGYTF	TRBV6-5	TRBD1	.	TRBJ1-2	14
TGCGCCAGCAGCTTGGGGCAGGCTGACACCGGGGAGCTGTTTTTT	CASSLGQADTGELFF	TRBV5-1	.	.	TRBJ2-2	15
TGTGCCAGCCGTACCGGAGGGTCGACTAACTATGGCTACACCTTC	CASRTGGSTNYGYTF	TRBV5-6	.	.	TRBJ1-2	15
TGTGCCTGGAGTGTTAGCGGGACACCCAATGAAAAACTGTTTTTT	CAWSVSGTPNEKLFF	TRBV30	.	.	TRBJ1-4	15
TGTGCCAGCAGCCAACAAGTCCTGGGAGGTGGAAACACCATATATTTT	CASSQQVLGGGNTIYF	TRBV16	.	few	TRBJ1-3	16
TGTGCCAGCAGCTTATATTCCGGGAGCAATCAGCCCCAGCATTTT	CASSLYSGSNQPQHF	TRBV7-6	.	.	TRBJ1-5	15
TGTGCCAGCAGCGTAGAAGGCCCTCCGAACACTGAAGCTTTCTTT	CASSVEGPPNTEAFF	TRBV9	.	.	TRBJ1-1	15